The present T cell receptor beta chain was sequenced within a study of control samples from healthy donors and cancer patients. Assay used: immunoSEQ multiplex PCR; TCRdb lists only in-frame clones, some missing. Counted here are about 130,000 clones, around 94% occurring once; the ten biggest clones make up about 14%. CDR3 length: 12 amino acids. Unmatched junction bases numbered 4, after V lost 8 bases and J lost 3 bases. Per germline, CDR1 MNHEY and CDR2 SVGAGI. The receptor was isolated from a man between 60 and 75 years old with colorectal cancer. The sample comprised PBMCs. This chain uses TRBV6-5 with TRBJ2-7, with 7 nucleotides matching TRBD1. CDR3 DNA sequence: TGTGCCAGCGAGGGGGCCCTCTACGAGCAGTACTTC. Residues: CASEGALYEQYF.